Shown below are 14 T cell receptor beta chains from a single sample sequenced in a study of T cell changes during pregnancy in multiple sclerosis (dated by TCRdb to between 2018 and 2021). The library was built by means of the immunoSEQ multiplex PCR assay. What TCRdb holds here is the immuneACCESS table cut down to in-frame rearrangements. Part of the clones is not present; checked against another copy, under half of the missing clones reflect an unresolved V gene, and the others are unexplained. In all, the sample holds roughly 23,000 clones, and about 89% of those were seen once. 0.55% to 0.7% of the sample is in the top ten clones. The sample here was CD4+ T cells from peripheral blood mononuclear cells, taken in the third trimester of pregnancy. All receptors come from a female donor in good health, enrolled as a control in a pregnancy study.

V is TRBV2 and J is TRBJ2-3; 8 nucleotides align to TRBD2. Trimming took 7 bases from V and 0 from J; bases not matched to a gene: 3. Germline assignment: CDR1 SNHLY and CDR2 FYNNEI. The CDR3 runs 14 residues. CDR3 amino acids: CASISGGSTDTQYF. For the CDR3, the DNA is TGTGCCAGCATCAGCGGGGGTAGCACAGATACGCAGTATTTT.

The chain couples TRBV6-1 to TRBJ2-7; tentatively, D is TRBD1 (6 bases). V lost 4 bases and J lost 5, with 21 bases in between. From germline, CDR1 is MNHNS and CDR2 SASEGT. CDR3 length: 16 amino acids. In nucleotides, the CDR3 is TGTGCCAGCAGTGTGATCCGAGAGCCAGGGGAACACGAGCAGTACTTC. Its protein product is CASSVIREPGEHEQYF.

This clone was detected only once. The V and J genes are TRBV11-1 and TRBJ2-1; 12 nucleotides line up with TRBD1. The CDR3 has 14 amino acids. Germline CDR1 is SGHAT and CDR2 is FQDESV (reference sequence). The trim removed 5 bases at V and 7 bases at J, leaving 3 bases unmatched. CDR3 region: CASSGTGGENEQFF. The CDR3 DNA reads TGTGCCAGCAGCGGGACAGGGGGCGAGAATGAGCAGTTCTTC.

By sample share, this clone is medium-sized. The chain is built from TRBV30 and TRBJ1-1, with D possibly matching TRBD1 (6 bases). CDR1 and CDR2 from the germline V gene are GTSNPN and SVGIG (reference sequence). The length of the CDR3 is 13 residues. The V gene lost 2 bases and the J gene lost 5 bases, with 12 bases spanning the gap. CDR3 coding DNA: TGTGCCTGGAGTCGGACTGGACAGACTGAAGCTTTCTTT. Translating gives CAWSRTGQTEAFF.

CDR3 nucleotides: TGTGCCAGCAGCGCAGGGTTCGGCTATGGCTACACCTTC. Translating it yields CASSAGFGYGYTF. The chain joins TRBV28 to TRBJ1-2; a possible D gene is TRBD1 (5 bases). The CDR3 has 13 residues. V was clipped by 6 bases and J by 4 bases, with 12 bases between them. Germline V gene data show CDR1 as MDHEN and CDR2 as SYDVKM.

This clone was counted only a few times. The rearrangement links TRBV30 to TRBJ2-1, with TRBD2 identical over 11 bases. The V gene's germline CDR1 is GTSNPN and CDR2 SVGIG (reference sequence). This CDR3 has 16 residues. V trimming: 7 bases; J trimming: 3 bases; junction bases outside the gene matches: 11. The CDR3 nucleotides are TGTGCCTACACTCTTATAGCGGGGGGGTTCTACAATGAGCAGTTCTTC. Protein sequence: CAYTLIAGGFYNEQFF.

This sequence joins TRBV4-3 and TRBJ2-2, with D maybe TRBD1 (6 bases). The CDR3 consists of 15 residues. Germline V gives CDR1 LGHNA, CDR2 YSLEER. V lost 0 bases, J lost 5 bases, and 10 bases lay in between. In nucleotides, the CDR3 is TGCGCCAGCAGCCAAGATCTGAGGGGGACCGGGGAGCTGTTTTTT. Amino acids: CASSQDLRGTGELFF.

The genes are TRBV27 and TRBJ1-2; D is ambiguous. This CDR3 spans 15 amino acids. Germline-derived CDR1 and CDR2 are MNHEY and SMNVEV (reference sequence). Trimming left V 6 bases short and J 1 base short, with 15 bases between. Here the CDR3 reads CASSPLGGSNYGYTF. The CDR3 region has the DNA TGTGCCAGCAGCCCCCTTGGAGGGAGTAACTATGGCTACACCTTC.

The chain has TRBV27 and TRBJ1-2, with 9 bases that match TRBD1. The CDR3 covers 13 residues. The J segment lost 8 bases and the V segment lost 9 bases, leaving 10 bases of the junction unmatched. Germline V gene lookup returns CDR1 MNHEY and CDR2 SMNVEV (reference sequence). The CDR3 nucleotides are TGTGCCAGTCGGAGGGGGGGACAGGGCGGCTACACCTTC. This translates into CASRRGGQGGYTF.

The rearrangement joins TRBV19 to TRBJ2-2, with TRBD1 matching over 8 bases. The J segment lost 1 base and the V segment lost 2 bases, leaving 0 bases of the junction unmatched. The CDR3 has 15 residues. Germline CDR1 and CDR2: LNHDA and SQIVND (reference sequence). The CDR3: CASSITGGNTGELFF. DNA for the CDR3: TGTGCCAGTAGTATAACAGGGGGGAACACCGGGGAGCTGTTTTTT.

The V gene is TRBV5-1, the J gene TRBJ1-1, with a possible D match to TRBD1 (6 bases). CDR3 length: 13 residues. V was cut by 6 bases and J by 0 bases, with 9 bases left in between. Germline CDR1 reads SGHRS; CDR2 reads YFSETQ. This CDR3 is CASTQGMNTEAFF. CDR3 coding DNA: TGCGCCAGCACGCAGGGGATGAACACTGAAGCTTTCTTT. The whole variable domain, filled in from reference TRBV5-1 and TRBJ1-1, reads KAGVTQTPRYLIKTRGQQVTLSCSPISGHRSVSWYQQTPGQGLQFLFEYFSETQRNKGNFPGRFSGRQFSNSRSEMNVSTLELGDSALYLCASTQGMNTEAFFGQGTRLTVV.

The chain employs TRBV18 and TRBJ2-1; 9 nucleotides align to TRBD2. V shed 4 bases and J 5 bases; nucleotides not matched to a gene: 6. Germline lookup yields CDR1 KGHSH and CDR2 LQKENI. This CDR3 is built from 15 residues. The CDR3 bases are TGTGCCAGCTCACGGGCGGGAGGGCCGGACAATGAGCAGTTCTTC. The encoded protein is CASSRAGGPDNEQFF.

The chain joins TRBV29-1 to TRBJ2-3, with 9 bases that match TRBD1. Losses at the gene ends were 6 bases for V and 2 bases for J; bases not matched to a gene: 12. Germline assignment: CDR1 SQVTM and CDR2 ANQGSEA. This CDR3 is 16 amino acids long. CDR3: CSVLEAGTGNTDTQYF. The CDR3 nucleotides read TGCAGCGTCCTCGAGGCGGGGACAGGGAACACAGATACGCAGTATTTT.

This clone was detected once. Here the CDR3 reads CASSPRQASNTGELFF. The DNA for the CDR3 is TGTGCCAGCAGCCCAAGACAGGCCTCGAACACCGGGGAGCTGTTTTTT. The rearrangement uses TRBV11-3 and TRBJ2-2, with D possibly being TRBD1 (6 bases). CDR3 size: 16 residues. The germline CDR1 and CDR2 sequences are SGHNT and YENEEA. V was clipped by 5 bases and J by 0 bases, with 13 bases between them.